Below, one T cell receptor beta chain is given with its context. Its antigen remains unidentified. The data belong to a study of CD8 T cells in ankylosing spondylitis. Germline V gene lookup returns CDR1 DFQATT and CDR2 SNEGSKA (reference sequence). The length of the CDR3 is 12 residues. V gave up 0 bases and J gave up 6 bases, with 7 bases separating them. A quantitative 5'-RACE method, one with molecular barcodes, was used to make TCR beta libraries. One entry per CDR3 protein, called by TCRdb with MiXCR from the 5' RACE reads. The table has 150,000 to 200,000 distinct CDR3 sequences, about 9.9% seen once. Notes on the study in general: Matched synovial fluid from ankylosing spondylitis patients was reported to be enriched for disease-linked clones.

This chain joins TRBV20-1 and TRBJ2-3, with no clear D. Specimen: blood, either unsorted or a sorted T cell fraction (not recorded which). The TCR originated in a male donor with ankylosing spondylitis or in good health (not recorded which). CDR3 protein: CSARDLPDTQYF. CDR3 nucleotide sequence: TGCAGTGCTAGAGACCTCCCGGATACGCAGTATTTT.